The clone carrying this TCR beta chain has just one count. Trimming left V 1 base short and J 2 bases short, with 8 bases between. Germline lookup yields CDR1 MGHRA and CDR2 YSYEKL. This CDR3 is built from 14 residues. The record originates from a study of T cell changes during pregnancy in multiple sclerosis. Repertoires were generated with immunoSEQ multiplex PCR, while TCRdb's copy carries only in-frame clones and drops some. The data show about 49,000 clones, around 87% seen once. The clonotype was recovered from a female donor in good health, enrolled as a control in a pregnancy study. The sample in question was peripheral blood, obtained after pregnancy. This rearrangement joins TRBV4-1 to TRBJ1-2; maybe TRBD1 (6 bases). The CDR3 loop reads CASSQARGNYGYTF. For the CDR3, the DNA is TGCGCCAGCAGCCAAGCCAGGGGAAACTATGGCTACACCTTC.